A single sample is the source of the 12 T cell receptor beta chains below, sequenced in a study of blood T cells in healthy people across ages (dated by TCRdb to the mid-2010s). Library preparation used 5' RACE. This sample was sequenced with an Illumina HiSeq 2500. A second PCR of roughly 7 to 12 cycles was run with a J-beta primer mix and a sample-barcoded 5' primer. TCRdb reprocessed the public reads (quality trimming at Q25 with fastp, clone calling with MiXCR) and kept in-frame beta chains. Every CDR3 protein is listed once, alongside the most common genes and DNA of its rows. This sample is represented by fewer than 950,000 distinct CDR3 sequences; 30% to 45% of them were singletons. The biggest ten clones account for about an eighth of the sample. The material sequenced was blood. The receptors here all came from a man aged 18 to 35 in good health.

This clonotype was detected only once. The germline gene is not matched at one end of the junction; a read error may be the cause. This chain links TRBV27 with TRBJ1-1; no reliable D call. Germline V lookup: CDR1 MNHEY, CDR2 SMNVEV (reference sequence). The CDR3 loop spans 15 amino acids. CDR3 in amino acids: CASSLSSVRNTGAFF. The CDR3 DNA follows: TGTGCCAGCAGTTTATCTTCGGTCAGGAACACTGGAGCTTTCTTT.

The J gene is TRBJ1-2, the V gene TRBV12-3 or TRBV12-4; maybe TRBD1 (5 bases). The CDR3 sequence is 13 residues long. V lost 2 bases, J lost 7 bases, and 11 bases lay in between. Here the CDR3 DNA reads TGTGCCAGCAGTTTATTCGAGGGGTTTGGCTACACCTTC. Its translation is CASSLFEGFGYTF.

CDR3 amino acids: CASSYRAEAFF. The CDR3 nucleotides read TGTGCCAGCAGCTACAGGGCTGAAGCTTTCTTT. This chain links TRBV12-3 or TRBV12-4 with TRBJ1-1, with D possibly being TRBD1 (6 bases). This CDR3 contains 11 residues. V lost 6 bases, J lost 6 bases, and 8 bases lay in between.

V gene TRBV5-1 combines with J gene TRBJ2-5; TRBD1 matches at 7 bases. The last part of the DNA fits TRBJ2-7 better; the J call may be wrong. The CDR3 contains 15 residues. From germline, CDR1 is SGHRS and CDR2 YFSETQ. The CDR3 DNA reads TGCGCCAGCAGCCCCGGACAGGACCTCCCCTACGAGCAGTACTTC. It specifies CASSPGQDLPYEQYF.

V and J are TRBV4-1 and TRBJ2-1, with a possible D match to TRBD2 (7 bases). V lost 1 base and J 3 bases, leaving 22 bases between the germline ends. Germline V gives CDR1 MGHRA, CDR2 YSYEKL. The CDR3 contains 19 residues. CDR3: CASSQVGGGRRAYYNEQFF. In DNA form, the CDR3 reads TGCGCCAGCAGCCAAGTAGGGGGGGGCCGAAGAGCCTACTACAATGAGCAGTTCTTC.

The chain joins TRBV5-6 to TRBJ2-2; 9 nucleotides line up with TRBD1. In germline, CDR1 is SGHDT, CDR2 YYEEEE. V dropped 2 bases and J dropped 6; count of bases not matched to a gene: 8. This CDR3 has 16 amino acids. The CDR3 is CASSFSGTGSSGELFF. CDR3 bases: TGTGCCAGCAGCTTCTCCGGGACAGGGTCGTCCGGGGAGCTGTTTTTT.

This clonotype was seen repeatedly, ten times or more. The chain uses TRBV18 and TRBJ2-1, with 12 bases matching TRBD2. The V and J ends lost 2 bases and 0 bases, in that order; junction bases with no gene match: 5. CDR1 is KGHSH and CDR2 is LQKENI in the germline V gene. The CDR3 has 18 residues. CDR3 DNA sequence: TGTGCCAGCTCACCAGGACTAGCGGGGCCCGTCTCCTACAATGAGCAGTTCTTC. The encoded protein is CASSPGLAGPVSYNEQFF.

This clonotype was seen more than once but under ten times. CDR3 sequence: CSARELAGGPISDTQYF. CDR3 nucleotide sequence: TGCAGTGCTAGAGAACTAGCGGGAGGGCCTATTTCAGATACGCAGTATTTT. The gene calls are TRBV20-1 and TRBJ2-3; 13 bases map to TRBD2. The CDR3 covers 17 residues. CDR1 is DFQATT, CDR2 SNEGSKA, per germline (reference sequence). V gave up 0 bases and J gave up 4 bases; unmatched junction bases: 7.

In this sample, this clonotype turned up many times. V usage is TRBV6-5 and J usage is TRBJ2-1, with 12 bases lining up with TRBD2. Germline V gene data show CDR1 as MNHEY and CDR2 as SVGAGI. The length of the CDR3 is 19 residues. Germline trimming cut 0 bases from V and 4 bases from J; bases unmatched to any gene: 10. The CDR3 loop is CASSYSPSGGAQGYNEQFF. CDR3 coding DNA: TGTGCCAGCAGTTACTCGCCTAGCGGGGGGGCTCAAGGGTACAATGAGCAGTTCTTC.

This clonotype showed up just a few times. The CDR3 DNA is TGTGCCAGCGGGACCTCAGGGGACAATGAGCAGTTCTTC. This sequence encodes CASGTSGDNEQFF. V usage is TRBV6-2 or TRBV6-3 and J usage is TRBJ2-1, with D possibly being TRBD1 (6 bases). The germline V and J ends were trimmed by 8 bases and 5 bases, with 13 bases remaining between them. Germline CDR1 reads MNHEY; CDR2 reads SVGEGT. The CDR3 has 13 amino acids.

As for this clonotype: It may be a read error: a sequence one base away is much more abundant. The rearrangement links TRBV12-3 or TRBV12-4 to TRBJ2-3; D is ambiguous. The ends were cut back, 1 base at V and 4 bases at J, with 9 bases in the middle. The CDR3 has 14 residues. The CDR3 protein is CASSLVQFADTQYF. CDR3 DNA: TGTGCCAGCAGTTTAGTACAATTCGCAGATACGCAGTATTTT.

This clonotype was seen more than once but under ten times. The chain carries TRBV7-2 and TRBJ2-1; perhaps D is TRBD1 or TRBD2 (5 bases each). CDR3 size: 15 residues. Germline CDR1 is SGHTA and CDR2 is FQGNSA. The V end was cut by 4 bases, the J end by 3 bases, with 13 bases between. In nucleotides, the CDR3 is TGTGCCAGCAGCTCCCCGGGACGTAACTACAATGAGCAGTTCTTC. It translates to CASSSPGRNYNEQFF.